This T cell receptor beta chain emerged from a study of T-cell reconstitution after alpha-beta-depleted transplantation in children. Preparation of the TCRbeta library used unique molecular identifiers. TCRdb re-called the PCR reads through MiXCR, storing one row per CDR3 protein. The sample carries about 300,000 distinct CDR3 sequences, over 9.5% recorded once. The CDR3 sequence is 12 residues long. Trimming removed 3 bases from V and 3 bases from J, with 9 bases in between. The V gene's germline CDR1 is SQVTM and CDR2 ANQGSEA. The count of this clonotype is one. A read error may be the cause here, since a much bigger clone is one base away.

The genes are TRBV29-1 and TRBJ2-7; D remains ambiguous. Sequenced material: PBMCs, taken before TCRalphabeta/CD19-depleted stem cell transplant. This sequence was found in a boy in the first two years of life with acute myeloid leukemia, due to receive a stem cell transplant. CDR3 sequence reads: CSVEEADYEQYF. DNA for the CDR3: TGCAGCGTTGAGGAAGCAGACTACGAGCAGTACTTC.